This is a list of T cell receptor beta chains from one sample in a study of blood T cell repertoires in COVID-19. The protocol was immunoSEQ multiplex PCR, while the TCRdb copy is restricted to in-frame clones and leaves out a portion. This sample carries under 250,000 clones, approximately 86% of them seen once, and the ten largest clones take approximately 6.3%. The sample taken for sequencing was peripheral blood. These receptors all come from a woman in her sixties or seventies with active or convalescent COVID-19. Each CDR3 is given with its conserved first and last residue. The D gene is left open where the match is weak. Size is omitted from some rows. Given values are once, few, many or a class for expanded clones.

CDR3 DNA: TGTGCCAGCAGTGTCCTGACAGGGGGAGGCACAGATACGCAGTATTTT
CDR3 protein: CASSVLTGGGTDTQYF
D gene: TRBD1
V gene: TRBV6-6
CDR3 length: 16
clone size: .
J gene: TRBJ2-3

CDR3 DNA: TGTGCCAGCAGCTTAGCGGGTGGTAGCGGGGGGGCCGGGAGATTGGTCCGTACGCAGTATTTT
CDR3 protein: CASSLAGGSGGAGRLVRTQYF
D gene: TRBD2
V gene: TRBV7-2
CDR3 length: 21
clone size: .
J gene: TRBJ2-3

CDR3 DNA: TGTGCCAGCAGTGATCAAGGCGGCCCCACAGATACGCAGTATTTT
CDR3 protein: CASSDQGGPTDTQYF
D gene: .
V gene: TRBV6-4
CDR3 length: 15
clone size: .
J gene: TRBJ2-3

CDR3 DNA: TGTGCCAGCTCACCACCCCTAGATACGCAGTATTTT
CDR3 protein: CASSPPLDTQYF
D gene: .
V gene: TRBV18
CDR3 length: 12
clone size: .
J gene: TRBJ2-3

CDR3 DNA: TGCAGCGTAGCTGGACAGGGATTGGACCAAGAGACCCAGTACTTC
CDR3 protein: CSVAGQGLDQETQYF
D gene: TRBD1
V gene: TRBV29-1
CDR3 length: 15
clone size: .
J gene: TRBJ2-5

CDR3 DNA: TGTGCCAGCAGCCAGGCGGGACTCTCACCCCTCCACTTT
CDR3 protein: CASSQAGLSPLHF
D gene: .
V gene: TRBV14
CDR3 length: 13
clone size: .
J gene: TRBJ1-6

CDR3 DNA: TGTGCTAGTGGTTTGGAACGGCGGGGAGATACGCAGTATTTT
CDR3 protein: CASGLERRGDTQYF
D gene: .
V gene: TRBV12-5
CDR3 length: 14
clone size: .
J gene: TRBJ2-3

CDR3 DNA: TGCAGCATCTCGTGGGGGGAGGGCCGAGGCATTCAGTACTTC
CDR3 protein: CSISWGEGRGIQYF
D gene: TRBD2
V gene: TRBV29-1
CDR3 length: 14
clone size: .
J gene: TRBJ2-4

CDR3 DNA: TGTGCCAGCAGCTTCAGACAGTCCTCTGGGGCCAACGTCCTGACTTTC
CDR3 protein: CASSFRQSSGANVLTF
D gene: .
V gene: TRBV9
CDR3 length: 16
clone size: .
J gene: TRBJ2-6

CDR3 DNA: TGTGCCAGTAGTAAAAGACAGGGCAATCAGCCCCAGCATTTT
CDR3 protein: CASSKRQGNQPQHF
D gene: .
V gene: TRBV19
CDR3 length: 14
clone size: .
J gene: TRBJ1-5

CDR3 DNA: TGTGCCAGCAGCCCTGGGGGGGTTGACTATGGCTACACCTTC
CDR3 protein: CASSPGGVDYGYTF
D gene: .
V gene: TRBV5-6
CDR3 length: 14
clone size: once
J gene: TRBJ1-2

CDR3 DNA: TGTGCCAGCAGCGGAGGACAGATAAATCAGCCCCAGCATTTT
CDR3 protein: CASSGGQINQPQHF
D gene: .
V gene: TRBV9
CDR3 length: 14
clone size: .
J gene: TRBJ1-5

CDR3 DNA: TGTGTCAGCAGCTTAAGAGGACAGGGGGCGAGAGAGACCCAGTACTTC
CDR3 protein: CVSSLRGQGARETQYF
D gene: TRBD1
V gene: TRBV11-2
CDR3 length: 16
clone size: .
J gene: TRBJ2-5

CDR3 DNA: TGCGCCAGCAGCCAAGGGATTACAGGGGGCGCGAAAGGCTACACCTTC
CDR3 protein: CASSQGITGGAKGYTF
D gene: TRBD1
V gene: TRBV4-1
CDR3 length: 16
clone size: medium-sized
J gene: TRBJ1-2